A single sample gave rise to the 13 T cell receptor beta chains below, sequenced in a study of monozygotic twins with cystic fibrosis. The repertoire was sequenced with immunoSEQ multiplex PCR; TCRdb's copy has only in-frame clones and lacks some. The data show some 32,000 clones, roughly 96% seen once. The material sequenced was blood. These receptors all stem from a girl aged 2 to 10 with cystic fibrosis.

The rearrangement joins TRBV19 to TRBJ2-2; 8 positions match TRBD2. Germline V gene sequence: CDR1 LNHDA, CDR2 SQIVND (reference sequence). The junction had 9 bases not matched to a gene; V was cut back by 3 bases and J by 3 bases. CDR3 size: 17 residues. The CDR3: CASSIASGSSYTGELFF. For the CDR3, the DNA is TGTGCCAGTAGTATCGCCAGCGGGAGTAGCTACACCGGGGAGCTGTTTTTT.

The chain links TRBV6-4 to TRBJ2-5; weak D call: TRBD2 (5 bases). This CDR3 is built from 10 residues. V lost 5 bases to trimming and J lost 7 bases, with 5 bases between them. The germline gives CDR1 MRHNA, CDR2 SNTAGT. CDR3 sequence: CASSRGTQYF. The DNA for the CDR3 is TGTGCCAGCAGTCGGGGGACCCAGTACTTC.

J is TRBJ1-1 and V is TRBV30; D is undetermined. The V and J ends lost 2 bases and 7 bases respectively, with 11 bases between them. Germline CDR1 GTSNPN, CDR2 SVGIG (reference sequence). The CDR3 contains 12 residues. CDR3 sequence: CAWSSPYDEAFF. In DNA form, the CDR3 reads TGTGCCTGGAGTTCGCCGTATGATGAAGCTTTCTTT.

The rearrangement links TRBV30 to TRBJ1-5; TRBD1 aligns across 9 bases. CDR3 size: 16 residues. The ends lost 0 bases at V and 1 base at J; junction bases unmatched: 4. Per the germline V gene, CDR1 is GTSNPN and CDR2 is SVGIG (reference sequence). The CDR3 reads CAWSVPGQGSNQPQHF. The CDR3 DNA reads TGTGCCTGGAGTGTCCCGGGACAGGGAAGCAATCAGCCCCAGCATTTT.

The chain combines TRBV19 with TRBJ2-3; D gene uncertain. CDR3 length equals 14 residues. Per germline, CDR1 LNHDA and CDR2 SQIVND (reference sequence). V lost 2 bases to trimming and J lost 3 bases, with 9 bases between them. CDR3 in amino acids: CASSITRDTDTQYF. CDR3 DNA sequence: TGTGCCAGTAGTATAACACGAGATACAGATACGCAGTATTTT.

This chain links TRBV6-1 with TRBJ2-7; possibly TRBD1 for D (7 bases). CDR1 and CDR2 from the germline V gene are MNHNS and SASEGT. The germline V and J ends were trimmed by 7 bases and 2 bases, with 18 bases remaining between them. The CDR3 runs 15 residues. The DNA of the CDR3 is TGTGCCAGCACCAACAGGGGCGGAGGGCCCTACGAGCAGTACTTC. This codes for CASTNRGGGPYEQYF.

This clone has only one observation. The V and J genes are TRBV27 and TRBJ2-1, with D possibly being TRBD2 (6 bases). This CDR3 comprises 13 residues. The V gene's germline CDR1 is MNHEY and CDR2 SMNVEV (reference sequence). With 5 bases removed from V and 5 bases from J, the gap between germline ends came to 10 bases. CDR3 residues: CASSPGLNNEQFF. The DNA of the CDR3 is TGTGCCAGCAGTCCCGGACTAAACAATGAGCAGTTCTTC.

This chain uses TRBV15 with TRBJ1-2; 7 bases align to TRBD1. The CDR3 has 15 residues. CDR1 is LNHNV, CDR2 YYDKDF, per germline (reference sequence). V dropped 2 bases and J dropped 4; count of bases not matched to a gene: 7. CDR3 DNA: TGTGCCACCAGCAGAAACAGGGGACTCTCCTATGGCTACACCTTC. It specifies CATSRNRGLSYGYTF.

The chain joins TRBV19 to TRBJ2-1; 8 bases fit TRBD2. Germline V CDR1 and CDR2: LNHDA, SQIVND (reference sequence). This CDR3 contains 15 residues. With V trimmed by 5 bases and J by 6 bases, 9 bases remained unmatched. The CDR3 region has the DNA TGTGCCAGTAGTTTAGCGGGATCGACATTCAATGAGCAGTTCTTC. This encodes CASSLAGSTFNEQFF.

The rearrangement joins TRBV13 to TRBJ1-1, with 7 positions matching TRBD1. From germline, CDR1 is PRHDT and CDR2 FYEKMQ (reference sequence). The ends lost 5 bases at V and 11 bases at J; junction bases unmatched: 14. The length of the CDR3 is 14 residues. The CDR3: CASSLGSTGVSAFF. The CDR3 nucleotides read TGTGCCAGCAGCCTTGGGTCAACAGGGGTGAGTGCTTTCTTT.

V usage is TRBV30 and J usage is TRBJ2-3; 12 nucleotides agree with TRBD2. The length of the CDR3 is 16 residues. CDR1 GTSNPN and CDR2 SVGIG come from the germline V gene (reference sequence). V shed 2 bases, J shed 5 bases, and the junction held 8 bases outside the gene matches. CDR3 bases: TGTGCCTGGAGTCAAACTAGCGGGGGGCGGGGAGATACGCAGTATTTT. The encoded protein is CAWSQTSGGRGDTQYF.

CDR3 nucleotide sequence: TGCGCCAGCAGCTTTCAGGGGGGGAAGAACACTGAAGCTTTCTTT. This gives the protein CASSFQGGKNTEAFF. This rearrangement joins TRBV5-1 to TRBJ1-1, with 7 nucleotides matching TRBD1. The trim removed 2 bases at V and 1 base at J, leaving 5 bases unmatched. Germline-derived CDR1 and CDR2 are SGHRS and YFSETQ. The CDR3 extends over 15 amino acids.

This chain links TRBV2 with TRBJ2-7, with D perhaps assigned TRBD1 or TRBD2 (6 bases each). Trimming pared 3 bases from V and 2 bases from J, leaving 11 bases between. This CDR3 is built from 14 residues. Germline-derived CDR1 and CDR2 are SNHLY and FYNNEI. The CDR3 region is CASSEAGQPYEQYF. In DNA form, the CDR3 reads TGTGCCAGCAGTGAGGCGGGACAACCCTACGAGCAGTACTTC.